Below, one T cell receptor (beta chain) is given with its context. The target antigen is unknown. The CDR3 is made up of 13 amino acids. CDR1 is SNHLY and CDR2 is FYNNEI in the germline V gene. The V end lost 3 bases, the J end lost 8 bases, and 13 bases lay between the germline ends. The data were taken from a study of CD8+CD57+ T cells in acquired aplastic anemia. Study background: DNA from sorted CD4+ and CD8+ cells averaged around 3.5 ug. CD4+ reads averaged around 10 million in healthy donors.

Overall study findings and caveats: Simpson's diversity of CD8+ cells was not significantly different in patients compared with controls.

Genomic DNA, the template, was used for profiling of the TCR beta VDJ and CDR3. TCRdb reprocessed the reads with MiXCR, giving one entry per CDR3 protein. The top ten hold around 8% of the sample, which has about 68,000 distinct CDR3 sequences, 45% to 55% seen once. J is TRBJ1-2 and V is TRBV2; D unclear. Sequenced input: sorted CD4+, CD8+, or CD8+CD57+ T cells (not recorded which) from PBMCs. The sequence was collected from a human donor in good health, serving as a control. The DNA of the CDR3 is TGTGCCAGCAGTGAGGATCAGGCGGGGGGCTACACCTTC. Encoded protein: CASSEDQAGGYTF.